This section outlines one TCR beta chain sequence together with its context. The antigen remains undetermined. One end of the junction varies from germline; a read error may be responsible. This sample stems from a study of glioma-infiltrating T cells. Amplification of TCR alpha and beta CDR3 regions from RNA used iRepertoire nested multiplex PCR. TCRdb itself ran the multiplex PCR reads through MiXCR, one entry per CDR3 protein. The sample includes 15,000 to 20,000 distinct CDR3 sequences, 58% of them seen just once. The CDR3 consists of 13 residues. Germline V lookup: CDR1 MNHEY, CDR2 SVGAGI. Study-wide findings and caveats: Tissue and blood shared very few CDR3 sequences.

The rearrangement links TRBV6-5 to TRBJ2-1; possible D gene TRBD2, 5 bases. Sequencing input: glioma tissue, nonneoplastic brain tissue, or PBMCs (not recorded which). The receptor's source is a human donor with low-grade glioma or glioblastoma, undergoing nonglioma brain surgery, or in good health (not recorded which). CDR3 nucleotides: TGCGCCAGCAGTGATGGGCTAGCAGATGAGCAGTTCTTC. It is translated as CASSDGLADEQFF.